A selection of T cell receptor beta chains follows, all from one sample in a study of human T cells and chemical hapten exposure. TCRdb reprocessed the RACE reads with MiXCR, giving one entry per CDR3 protein. The sample has under 300,000 distinct CDR3 sequences, approximately 8.6% seen once. The sequenced sample was whole blood, obtained in connection with sensitization to the hapten diphenylcyclopropenone (DPC). These TCRs come from a woman in her thirties or forties with alopecia areata. Some clones in this sample may be carry-over from other donors' samples. Both conserved end residues are part of each CDR3. The order of the fields is J gene, CDR3 length, D gene, V gene, clone size, CDR3 DNA, CDR3 protein. D genes are given only for firm matches. Size tells how often a clone was seen (once, few, many) or the class of an expanded clone, and some rows leave it out.

>TRBJ1-4|14|NA|TRBV13|NA
TGTGTCAGCAGCTCCAGCGCAACTAATGAAAAACTGTTTTTT
CVSSSSATNEKLFF
>TRBJ2-1|11|NA|TRBV29-1|NA
TGCAGCGTAAAGAGGTACAATGAGCAGTTCTTC
CSVKRYNEQFF
>TRBJ1-4|14|TRBD1|TRBV5-1|few
TGCGCCAGTAGCGAGGGGGCAGCTAATGAAAAACTGTTTTTT
CASSEGAANEKLFF
>TRBJ1-2|16|TRBD1|TRBV4-3|few
TGCGCCAGCAGCCAAGATCTATTCGACAGGGGGGCTGGCTACACCTTC
CASSQDLFDRGAGYTF
>TRBJ2-5|13|NA|TRBV28|many
TGTGCCAGCACCATGACGGCCCAAGAGACCCAGTACTTC
CASTMTAQETQYF
>TRBJ2-2|17|NA|TRBV4-2|many
TGTGCCAGCAGCCAAGGTGGAGGGATCGGGAACACCGGGGAGCTGTTTTTT
CASSQGGGIGNTGELFF
>TRBJ1-5|14|NA|TRBV27|NA
TGTGCCAGCAGATCCTGGGGACGCAATCAGCCCCAGCATTTT
CASRSWGRNQPQHF
>TRBJ1-5|15|TRBD1|TRBV28|NA
TGTGCCAGCAGAGCCCCGGGACAGGGATTTCAGCCCCAGCATTTT
CASRAPGQGFQPQHF
>TRBJ1-6|14|NA|TRBV12-3/TRBV12-4|NA
TGTGCCACTGCGGGGAGCTCCTATAATTCACCCCTCCACTTT
CATAGSSYNSPLHF
>TRBJ2-1|15|TRBD2|TRBV6-5|many
TGTGCCAGCAGGCCTACTAGCGGGGCTTACAATGAGCAGTTCTTC
CASRPTSGAYNEQFF
>TRBJ2-2|16|NA|TRBV3-2|few
TGTGCCAGCAGCCAAGAAAGCGACTCGAACACCGGGGAGCTGTTTTTT
CASSQESDSNTGELFF
>TRBJ2-7|14|NA|TRBV11-1|many
TGTGCCAGCAGCTTACCGACAGGCTCCTACGAGCAGTACTTC
CASSLPTGSYEQYF
>TRBJ1-5|13|NA|TRBV10-1|many
TGCGCCAGCCGGGACGGTAGCAATCAGCCCCAGCATTTT
CASRDGSNQPQHF
>TRBJ2-1|13|NA|TRBV11-3|few
TGTGCCAGCAGGCGTAGCGGATACAATGAGCAGTTCTTC
CASRRSGYNEQFF
>TRBJ2-7|15|NA|TRBV20-1|NA
TGCAGTGCCACCCCACCCCCCCTCTCCCGTTACGAGCAGTACTTC
CSATPPPLSRYEQYF
>TRBJ2-1|16|NA|TRBV7-9|many
TGTGCCAGCAGCCTAAGCAGATCCACGATCGACAATGAGCAGTTCTTC
CASSLSRSTIDNEQFF
>TRBJ2-7|14|NA|TRBV27|many
TGTGCCAGCAGTTTACGTCAAGGGGACTACGAGCAGTACTTC
CASSLRQGDYEQYF
>TRBJ2-7|14|TRBD2|TRBV6-5|NA
TGTGCCAGCAGGGGGAGCGGGAGGGCCCACGAGCAGTACTTC
CASRGSGRAHEQYF
>TRBJ2-7|14|TRBD1|TRBV28|few
TGTGCCAGCGGCTCCGGGACAGGGGTTGTCGAGCAGTACTTC
CASGSGTGVVEQYF
>TRBJ1-5|17|NA|TRBV20-1|NA
TGCAGTGCTAGAGCCTATTCGGACGGGGCGGGCAATCAGCCCCAGCATTTT
CSARAYSDGAGNQPQHF
>TRBJ2-3|12|NA|TRBV9|many
TGTGCCAGCAGCGACATGGGAGATACGCAGTATTTT
CASSDMGDTQYF
>TRBJ2-3|13|NA|TRBV5-1|NA
TGCGCCAGCGCTGGGCTCGTCACAGATACGCAGTATTTT
CASAGLVTDTQYF
>TRBJ1-4|13|NA|TRBV11-2|NA
TGTGCCAGCACCCCGGACCGCTCGAGTAAACTGTTTTTT
CASTPDRSSKLFF
>TRBJ2-1|16|TRBD2|TRBV6-2/TRBV6-3|once
TGTGCCAGCAGTTACTCAGGACTAGCGGGGTACAATGAGCAGTTCTTC
CASSYSGLAGYNEQFF
>TRBJ1-2|15|TRBD1|TRBV5-1|NA
TGCGCCAGCAGCCTCCGGGACAGGGATCCCTATGGCTACACCTTC
CASSLRDRDPYGYTF
>TRBJ2-1|14|TRBD1|TRBV7-2|few
TGTGCCAGCAGCCGGGACAGGGGAAACAATGAGCAGTTCTTC
CASSRDRGNNEQFF
>TRBJ2-3|13|NA|TRBV7-3|NA
TGTGCCAGCAGCTTTGGGTGGTCAGATACGCAGTATTTT
CASSFGWSDTQYF
>TRBJ2-1|13|NA|TRBV28|few
TGTGCCAGCAGTAAAGACTATAACAATGAGCAGTTCTTC
CASSKDYNNEQFF
>TRBJ2-3|15|NA|TRBV14|NA
TGTGCCAGCAGTGAGTGGAGCGGAGAAGCAGATACGCAGTATTTT
CASSEWSGEADTQYF
>TRBJ2-1|15|NA|TRBV27|few
TGTGCCAGCAGTTTTGGTCCCGCAGGGGGGAATGAGCAGTTCTTC
CASSFGPAGGNEQFF
>TRBJ2-2|16|NA|TRBV7-9|many
TGTGCCAGCCCTTCAGCACTGGGTTCGAACACCGGGGAGCTGTTTTTT
CASPSALGSNTGELFF
>TRBJ1-4|16|NA|TRBV28|few
TGTGCCAGTCTCTCGAGCGGGGGGCAAACTAATGAAAAACTGTTTTTT
CASLSSGGQTNEKLFF
>TRBJ2-3|13|TRBD2|TRBV12-3/TRBV12-4|NA
TGTGCCACCGCAGGACTAGCGGGAGGGTCGCAGTATTTT
CATAGLAGGSQYF
>TRBJ2-4|17|TRBD1|TRBV7-9|NA
TGTGCCAGCAGCTCGCTACAGGGGGGACTAGCCAAAAACATTCAGTACTTC
CASSSLQGGLAKNIQYF
>TRBJ1-4|16|NA|TRBV13|NA
TGTGCCAGCAGCTTAGGAGGGTCGGAGACTAATGAAAAACTGTTTTTT
CASSLGGSETNEKLFF
>TRBJ2-3|15|NA|TRBV18|NA
TGTGCCAGCTCACCCCCATCAAACCGCGCAGATACGCAGTATTTT
CASSPPSNRADTQYF
>TRBJ2-5|12|NA|TRBV2|NA
TGTGCCAGCACTTTTAAGGGGGGGACCCAGTACTTC
CASTFKGGTQYF
>TRBJ2-3|15|TRBD2|TRBV20-1|many
TGCAGTGCTAGCCCGGGAGGGGTCCGGACAGATACGCAGTATTTT
CSASPGGVRTDTQYF
>TRBJ2-1|17|NA|TRBV7-3|many
TGTGCCAGCAGCTTAGCCCCCGCGGGGAGTGCCTACAATGAGCAGTTCTTC
CASSLAPAGSAYNEQFF
>TRBJ1-4|15|NA|TRBV2|many
TGTGCCAGCAGTGCCGAAGGGATCACTAATGAAAAACTGTTTTTT
CASSAEGITNEKLFF
>TRBJ1-1|14|NA|TRBV29-1|NA
TGCAGCGTTGTAGGGGATTTTTTTAACACTGAAGCTTTCTTT
CSVVGDFFNTEAFF
>TRBJ1-4|12|NA|TRBV28|many
TGTGCCTGGGACCCCCGTGATGAAAAACTGTTTTTT
CAWDPRDEKLFF
>TRBJ2-1|11|NA|TRBV3-1|NA
TGTGCCAGCAGCCAGTCGACCGAGCAGTTCTTC
CASSQSTEQFF
>TRBJ2-7|16|TRBD2|TRBV5-1|many
TGCGCCAGCAGCTTCGAATGGAGCGGGAGGGCCTCGGGGCAGTACTTC
CASSFEWSGRASGQYF
>TRBJ1-1|16|NA|TRBV6-6|NA
TGTGCCAGCAGTTACTTTCCGGGGGGCGGCGGTGCTGAAGCTTTCTTT
CASSYFPGGGGAEAFF
>TRBJ1-4|13|NA|TRBV5-4|NA
TGTGCCAGCAGCAGCCTTCAAGAGGAAAAACTGTTTTTT
CASSSLQEEKLFF
>TRBJ1-6|14|TRBD1|TRBV7-2|many
TGTGCCAGCACCCAGGGACAGGGAAAGTCACCCCTCCACTTT
CASTQGQGKSPLHF
>TRBJ2-7|14|TRBD2|TRBV7-2|many
TGTGCCAGCAGCTCAACTAGCGGTGCCTACGAGCAGTACTTC
CASSSTSGAYEQYF
>TRBJ2-1|15|NA|TRBV3-1|few
TGTGCCAGCAGCCTAGGGGCCGGCCCCTACAATGAGCAGTTCTTC
CASSLGAGPYNEQFF
>TRBJ1-5|15|NA|TRBV7-2|few
TGTGCCAGCAGCTTCTACAGGGATCAGACTCAGCCCCAGCATTTT
CASSFYRDQTQPQHF
>TRBJ2-4|14|NA|TRBV7-9|NA
TGTGCCAGCAGCGCCGAGGTACAGTATGGCATTCAGTACTTC
CASSAEVQYGIQYF
>TRBJ1-1|14|NA|TRBV28|many
TGTGCCAGCAGTTTACAGACCGGGGGCACTGAAGCTTTCTTT
CASSLQTGGTEAFF
>TRBJ2-2|14|NA|TRBV15|NA
TGTGCCACCAGCAGAGATCCACAATCCGGGGAGCTGTTTTTT
CATSRDPQSGELFF
>TRBJ2-3|16|NA|TRBV10-3|many
TGTGCCATCAGAAAACGCCCCGATTTAGGGACAGATACGCAGTATTTT
CAIRKRPDLGTDTQYF
>TRBJ2-1|16|NA|TRBV28|once
TGTGCCAGCAGGGGATACGGACAGAGGCAGTACAATGAGCAGTTCTTC
CASRGYGQRQYNEQFF